This section outlines one T cell receptor beta chain sequence together with its context. Its antigen is still unknown. Base qualities are missing; no much larger clone stands one base away. One collaborating source in Seattle enrolled patients while the patients were actively infected and followed the patients over time throughout the course of disease. The collaborating institutions used their own protocols to collect whole blood in K2EDTA tubes. Collaborator samples were shipped for TCRbeta analysis as frozen whole blood, isolated PBMCs, or DNA extracted from either sample type. These data come from a study of blood T cell repertoires in COVID-19 (dated by TCRdb to 2020 to 2021). Study-level background: Collaborator samples came from the United States, Italy and Spain and covered acute and convalescent phases of COVID-19. The prospective study material was composed of cDNA or gDNA derived from T cells, B-cell-depleted T cells, or PBMCs. Deeply sampled blood TCRbeta repertoires from subjects exposed to, actively infected with, or recovered from COVID-19 were included in the dataset. The repertoires were released in a freely available public database meant as a resource for research on the immune response to SARS-CoV-2. Samples came from the ongoing ImmuneRACE study (first 160 participants) plus 1,254 subjects from 6 global collaborators. Nearly every sample came with metadata listing a de-identified subject ID, COVID-19 status, age in years and sex. HLA class I and class II types, where available, came from metadata supplied by the sample provider rather than from assay-based typing.

The immunoSEQ Assay, a bias-controlled multiplex PCR, was used to amplify TCRbeta CDR3 regions from genomic DNA. In the authors' own workflow: Within the assay, amplification of reference gene primers was used to estimate how many nucleated cells each sample contained. To quantify the absolute abundance of each unique TCRbeta CDR3 rearrangement, sequence reads were collapsed and filtered. For each sample, productive Simpson clonality was calculated by taking the square root of Simpson's diversity index across productive rearrangements. As stored in TCRdb, this immuneACCESS dataset retains in-frame rearrangements with V and J assigned. A fraction of the clones does not appear; measured against another copy, unresolved V genes explain less than half of the discrepancy, and the remainder lacks a known reason. V, J and clone size are taken as reported in that table, and D and trimming were inferred from the DNA itself. This sample gives roughly 500,000 clones in total; about 88% of them show up just once. Clones ranked in the top ten supply about 1% of the sample.

Overall study outcomes, separate from this receptor: The amount of clinical and demographic metadata varied by source and participant and was provided uncurated.

What was sequenced was peripheral blood. The sequence derives from a man between 18 and 35 years old with COVID-19, enrolled during active disease.

The CDR3 region: CASSSPGLITGELFF. DNA sequence: TGTGCCAGCAGCTCACCGGGACTGATCACCGGGGAGCTGTTTTTT. The rearranged chain carries TRBV5-4 and TRBJ2-2; perhaps TRBD2 is the D gene, with 6 bases matching. The germline V gene (reference sequence) specifies SGHNT as CDR1 and YYREEE as CDR2. V loses 3 bases, J loses 4 bases, and the germline ends lie 13 bases apart. Reading from cysteine to phenylalanine, the CDR3 counts 15 amino acids. CDR3 DNA is the only sequence kept; it has 45 bases, read in frame from the first base.